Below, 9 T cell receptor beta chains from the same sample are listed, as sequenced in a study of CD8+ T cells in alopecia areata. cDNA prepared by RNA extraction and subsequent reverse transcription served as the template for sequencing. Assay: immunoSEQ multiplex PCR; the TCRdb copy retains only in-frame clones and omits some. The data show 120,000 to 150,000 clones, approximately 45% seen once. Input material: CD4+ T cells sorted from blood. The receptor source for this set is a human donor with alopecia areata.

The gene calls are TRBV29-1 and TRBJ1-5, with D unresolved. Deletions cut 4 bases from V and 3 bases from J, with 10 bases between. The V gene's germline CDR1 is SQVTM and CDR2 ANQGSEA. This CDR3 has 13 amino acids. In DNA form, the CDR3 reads TGCAGCGTTGTATGGCAGCCCAATCAGCCCCAGCATTTT. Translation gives CSVVWQPNQPQHF.

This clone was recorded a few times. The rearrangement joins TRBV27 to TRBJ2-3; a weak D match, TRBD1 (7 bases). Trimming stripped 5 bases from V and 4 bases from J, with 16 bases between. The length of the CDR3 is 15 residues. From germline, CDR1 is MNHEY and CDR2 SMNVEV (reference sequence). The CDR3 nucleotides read TGTGCCAGCAGTCTACAAGGAGGGGGCTCAGATACGCAGTATTTT. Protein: CASSLQGGGSDTQYF.

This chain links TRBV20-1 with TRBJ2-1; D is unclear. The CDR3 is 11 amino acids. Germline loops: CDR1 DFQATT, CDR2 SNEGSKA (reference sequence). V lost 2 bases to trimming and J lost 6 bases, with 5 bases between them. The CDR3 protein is CSARLSNEQFF. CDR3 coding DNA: TGCAGTGCTAGATTATCCAATGAGCAGTTCTTC.

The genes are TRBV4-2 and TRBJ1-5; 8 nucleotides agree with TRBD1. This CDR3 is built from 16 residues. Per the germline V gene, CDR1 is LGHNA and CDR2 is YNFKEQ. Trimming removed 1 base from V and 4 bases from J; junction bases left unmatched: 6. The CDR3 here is CASSQGTGGPNQPQHF. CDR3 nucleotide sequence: TGTGCCAGCAGCCAAGGTACAGGGGGTCCGAATCAGCCCCAGCATTTT.

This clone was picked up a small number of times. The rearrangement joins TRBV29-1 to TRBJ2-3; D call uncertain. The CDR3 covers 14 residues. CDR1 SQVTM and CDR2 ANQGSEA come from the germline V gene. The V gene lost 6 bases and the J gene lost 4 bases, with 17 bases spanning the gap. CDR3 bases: TGCAGCGTGATTAACCCGATTAAGGCAGATACGCAGTATTTT. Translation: CSVINPIKADTQYF.

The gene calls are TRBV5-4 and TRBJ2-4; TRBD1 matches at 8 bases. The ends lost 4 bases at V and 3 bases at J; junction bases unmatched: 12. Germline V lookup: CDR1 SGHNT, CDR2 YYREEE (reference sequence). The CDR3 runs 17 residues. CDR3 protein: CASSRPLAGQVKNIQYF. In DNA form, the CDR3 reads TGTGCCAGCAGCCGGCCTCTCGCGGGACAGGTCAAAAACATTCAGTACTTC.

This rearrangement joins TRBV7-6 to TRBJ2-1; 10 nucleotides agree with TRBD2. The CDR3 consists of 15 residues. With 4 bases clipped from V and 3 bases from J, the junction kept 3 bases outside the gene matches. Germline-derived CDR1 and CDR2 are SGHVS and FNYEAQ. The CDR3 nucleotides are TGTGCCAGCAGCTCAAGGACTAGCGGCTACAATGAGCAGTTCTTC. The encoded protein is CASSSRTSGYNEQFF.

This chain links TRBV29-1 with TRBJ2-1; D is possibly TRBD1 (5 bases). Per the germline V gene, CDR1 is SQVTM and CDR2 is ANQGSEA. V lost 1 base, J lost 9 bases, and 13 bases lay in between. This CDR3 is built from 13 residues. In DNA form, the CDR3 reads TGCAGCGTTGAAGCAGGGCCGGTAGGTGAGCAGTTCTTC. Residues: CSVEAGPVGEQFF.

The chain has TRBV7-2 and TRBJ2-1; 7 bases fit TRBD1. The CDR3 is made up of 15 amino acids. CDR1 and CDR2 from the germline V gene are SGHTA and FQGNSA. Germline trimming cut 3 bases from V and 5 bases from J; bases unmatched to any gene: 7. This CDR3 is CASSFTTTGNNEQFF. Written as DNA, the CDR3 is TGTGCCAGCAGCTTTACCACGACAGGGAACAATGAGCAGTTCTTC.